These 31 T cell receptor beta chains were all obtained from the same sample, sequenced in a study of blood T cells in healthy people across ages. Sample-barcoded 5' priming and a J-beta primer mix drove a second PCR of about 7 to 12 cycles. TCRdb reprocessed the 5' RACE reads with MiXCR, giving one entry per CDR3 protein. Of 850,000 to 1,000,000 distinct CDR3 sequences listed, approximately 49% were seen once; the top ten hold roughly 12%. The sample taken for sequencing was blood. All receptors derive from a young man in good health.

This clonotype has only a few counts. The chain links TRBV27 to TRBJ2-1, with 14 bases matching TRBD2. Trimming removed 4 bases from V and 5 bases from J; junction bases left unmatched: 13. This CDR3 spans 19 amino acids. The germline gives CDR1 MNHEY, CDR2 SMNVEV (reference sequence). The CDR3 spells CASSSLGTSGGPRNNEQFF. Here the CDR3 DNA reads TGTGCCAGCAGTTCCCTCGGGACTAGCGGGGGCCCACGGAACAATGAGCAGTTCTTC.

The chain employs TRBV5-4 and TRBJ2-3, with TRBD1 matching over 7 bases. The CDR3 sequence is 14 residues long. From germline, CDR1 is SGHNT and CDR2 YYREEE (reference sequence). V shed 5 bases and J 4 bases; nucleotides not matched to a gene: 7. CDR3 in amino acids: CASRDGTGADTQYF. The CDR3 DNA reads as TGTGCCAGCAGAGATGGAACAGGGGCAGATACGCAGTATTTT. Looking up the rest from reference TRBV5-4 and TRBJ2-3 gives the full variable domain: ETGVTQSPTHLIKTRGQQVTLRCSSQSGHNTVSWYQQALGQGPQFIFQYYREEENGRGNFPPRFSGLQFPNYSSELNVNALELDDSALYLCASRDGTGADTQYFGPGTRLTVL.

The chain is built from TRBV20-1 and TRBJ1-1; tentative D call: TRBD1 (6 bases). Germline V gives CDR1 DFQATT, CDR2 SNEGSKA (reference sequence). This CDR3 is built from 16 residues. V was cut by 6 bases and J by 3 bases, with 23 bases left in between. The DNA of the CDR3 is TGCAGTGCAGAATGGACCAAAGGGGGTTCGTACACTGAAGCTTTCTTT. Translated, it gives CSAEWTKGGSYTEAFF.

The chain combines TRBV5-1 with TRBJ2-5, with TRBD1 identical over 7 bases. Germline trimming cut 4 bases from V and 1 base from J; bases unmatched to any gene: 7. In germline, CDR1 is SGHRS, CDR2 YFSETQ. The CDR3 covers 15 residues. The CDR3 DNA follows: TGCGCCAGCAGCCCGGGGACAGCCCTCCAAGAGACCCAGTACTTC. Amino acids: CASSPGTALQETQYF.

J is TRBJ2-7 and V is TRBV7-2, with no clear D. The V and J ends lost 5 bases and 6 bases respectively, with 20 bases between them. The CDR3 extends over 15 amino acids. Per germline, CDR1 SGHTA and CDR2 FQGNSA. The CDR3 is CASSPSQGHHVEQYF. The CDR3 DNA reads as TGTGCCAGCAGCCCCAGCCAAGGCCATCACGTCGAGCAGTACTTC.

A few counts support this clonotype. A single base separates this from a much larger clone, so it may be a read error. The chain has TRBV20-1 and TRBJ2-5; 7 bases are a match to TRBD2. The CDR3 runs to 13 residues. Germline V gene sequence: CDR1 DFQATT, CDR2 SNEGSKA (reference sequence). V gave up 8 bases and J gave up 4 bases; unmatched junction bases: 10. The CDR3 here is CSPARAGSETQYF. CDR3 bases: TGCAGTCCTGCACGAGCGGGGTCAGAGACCCAGTACTTC.

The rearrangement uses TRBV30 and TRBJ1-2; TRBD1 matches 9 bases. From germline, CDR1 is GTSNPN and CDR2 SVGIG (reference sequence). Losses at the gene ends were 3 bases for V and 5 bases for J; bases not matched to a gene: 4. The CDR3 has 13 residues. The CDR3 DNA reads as TGTGCCTGGAGCGCCGGGACAGGGTATGGCTACACCTTC. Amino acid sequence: CAWSAGTGYGYTF. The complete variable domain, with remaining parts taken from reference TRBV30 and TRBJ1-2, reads SQTIHQWPATLVQPVGSPLSLECTVEGTSNPNLYWYRQAAGRGLQLLFYSVGIGQISSEVPQNLSASRPQDRQFILSSKKLLLSDSGFYLCAWSAGTGYGYTFGSGTRLTVV.

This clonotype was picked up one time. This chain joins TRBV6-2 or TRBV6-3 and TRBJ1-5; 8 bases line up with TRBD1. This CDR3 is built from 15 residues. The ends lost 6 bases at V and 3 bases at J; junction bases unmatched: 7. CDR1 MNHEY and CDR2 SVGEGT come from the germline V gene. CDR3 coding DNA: TGTGCCAGCAGGCAAACAGGGGGACTCAATCAGCCCCAGCATTTT. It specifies CASRQTGGLNQPQHF.

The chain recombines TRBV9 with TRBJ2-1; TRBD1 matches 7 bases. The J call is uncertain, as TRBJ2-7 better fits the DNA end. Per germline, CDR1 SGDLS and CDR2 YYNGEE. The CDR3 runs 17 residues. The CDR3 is CASSVGGRDSSYNEQYF. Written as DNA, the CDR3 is TGTGCCAGCAGCGTAGGGGGCAGGGACAGCTCCTACAATGAGCAGTACTTC.

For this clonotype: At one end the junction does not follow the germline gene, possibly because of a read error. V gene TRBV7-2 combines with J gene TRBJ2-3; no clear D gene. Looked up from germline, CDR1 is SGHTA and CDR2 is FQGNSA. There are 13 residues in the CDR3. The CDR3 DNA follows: TGTGCCAGCAGCTCAGAGACTCTAGATACGCGGTATTTT. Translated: CASSSETLDTRYF.

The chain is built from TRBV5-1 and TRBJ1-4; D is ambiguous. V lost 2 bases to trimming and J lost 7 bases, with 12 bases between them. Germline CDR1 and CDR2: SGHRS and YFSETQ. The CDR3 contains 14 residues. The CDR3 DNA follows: TGCGCCAGCAGCTTAGAGGCTTTGGGTGAAAAACTGTTTTTT. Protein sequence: CASSLEALGEKLFF.

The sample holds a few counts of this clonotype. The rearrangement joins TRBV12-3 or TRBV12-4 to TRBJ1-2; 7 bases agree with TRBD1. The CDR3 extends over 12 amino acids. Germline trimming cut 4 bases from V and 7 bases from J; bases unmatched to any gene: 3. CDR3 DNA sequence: TGTGCCAGCAGTTACGACAGGGCTGGCTACACCTTC. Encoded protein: CASSYDRAGYTF.

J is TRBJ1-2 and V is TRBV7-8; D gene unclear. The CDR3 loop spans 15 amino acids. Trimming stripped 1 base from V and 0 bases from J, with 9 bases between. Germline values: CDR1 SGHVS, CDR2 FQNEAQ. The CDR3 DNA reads TGTGCCAGCAGCTTAGGAGGAAGGACTAACTATGGCTACACCTTC. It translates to CASSLGGRTNYGYTF.

CDR3 DNA: TGTGCCAGCAGCGTAGTTGGCGGGGGGGCCGGAGATACGCAGTATTTT. Translation gives CASSVVGGGAGDTQYF. The chain carries TRBV9 and TRBJ2-3; 9 bases match TRBD2. The germline V gene has CDR1 SGDLS and CDR2 YYNGEE. Trimming took 0 bases from V and 5 from J; bases not matched to a gene: 7. This CDR3 spans 16 amino acids.

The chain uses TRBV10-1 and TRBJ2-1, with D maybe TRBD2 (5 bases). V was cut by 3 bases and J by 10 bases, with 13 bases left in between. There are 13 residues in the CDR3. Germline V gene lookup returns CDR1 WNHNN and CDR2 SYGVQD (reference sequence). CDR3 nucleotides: TGCGCCAGCAGTGACCGGGGAAGAAAAGAGCAGTTCTTC. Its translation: CASSDRGRKEQFF.

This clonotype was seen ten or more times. CDR3 sequence reads: CASSQAETGAAAAFF. DNA of the CDR3: TGTGCCAGCAGCCAAGCCGAAACAGGGGCGGCCGCAGCTTTCTTT. This chain connects TRBV4-2 to TRBJ1-1, with TRBD1 matching 7 bases. Germline V gene data show CDR1 as LGHNA and CDR2 as YNFKEQ. With V trimmed by 1 base and J by 10 bases, 12 bases remained unmatched. This CDR3 is built from 15 residues.

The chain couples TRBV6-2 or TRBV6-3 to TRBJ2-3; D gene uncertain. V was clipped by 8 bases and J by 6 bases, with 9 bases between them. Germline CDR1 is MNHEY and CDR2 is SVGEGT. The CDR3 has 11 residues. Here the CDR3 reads CASSRYDTQYF. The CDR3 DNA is TGTGCCAGCTCCCGATACGATACGCAGTATTTT.

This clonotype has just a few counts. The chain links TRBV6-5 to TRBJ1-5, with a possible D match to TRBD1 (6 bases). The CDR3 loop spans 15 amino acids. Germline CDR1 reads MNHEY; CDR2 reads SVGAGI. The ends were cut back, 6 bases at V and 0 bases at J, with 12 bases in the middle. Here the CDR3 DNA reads TGTGCCAGCAGAGGACAGAGACATAGCAATCAGCCCCAGCATTTT. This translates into CASRGQRHSNQPQHF.

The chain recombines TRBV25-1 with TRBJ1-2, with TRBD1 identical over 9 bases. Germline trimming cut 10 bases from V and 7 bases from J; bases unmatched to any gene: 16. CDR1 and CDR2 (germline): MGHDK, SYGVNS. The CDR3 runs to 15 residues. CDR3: CATYNTDRGLGGYTF. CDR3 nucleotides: TGTGCCACTTATAACACGGACAGGGGCCTAGGTGGCTACACCTTC.

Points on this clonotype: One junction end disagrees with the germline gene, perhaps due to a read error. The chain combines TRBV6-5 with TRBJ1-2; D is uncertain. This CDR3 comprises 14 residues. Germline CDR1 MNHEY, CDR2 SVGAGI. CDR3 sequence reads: CASSDSMVNYGYTF. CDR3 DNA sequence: TGTGCCAGCAGTGACTCGATGGTCAACTATGGCTACACCTTC.

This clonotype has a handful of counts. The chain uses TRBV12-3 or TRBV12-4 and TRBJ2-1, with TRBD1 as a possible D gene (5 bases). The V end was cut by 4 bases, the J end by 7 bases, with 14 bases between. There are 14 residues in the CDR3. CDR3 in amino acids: CASSSRTAGNEQFF. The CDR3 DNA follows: TGTGCCAGCAGTTCTAGGACCGCAGGGAATGAGCAGTTCTTC.

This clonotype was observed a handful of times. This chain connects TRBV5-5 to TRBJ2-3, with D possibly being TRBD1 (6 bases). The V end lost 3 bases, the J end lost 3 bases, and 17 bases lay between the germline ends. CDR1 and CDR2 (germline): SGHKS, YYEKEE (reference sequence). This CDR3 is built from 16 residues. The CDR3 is CASSSRQWTATDTQYF. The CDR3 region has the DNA TGTGCCAGCAGCTCGAGGCAATGGACAGCTACAGATACGCAGTATTTT.

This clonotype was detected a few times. The CDR3 spells CASSPLVWGTDTQYF. CDR3 bases: TGTGCCAGCAGTCCGCTAGTTTGGGGCACAGATACGCAGTATTTT. The chain recombines TRBV27 with TRBJ2-3; D not certain. Trimming removed 5 bases at V and 1 base at J, with 13 bases between. The germline V gene has CDR1 MNHEY and CDR2 SMNVEV (reference sequence). The CDR3 is 15 amino acids.

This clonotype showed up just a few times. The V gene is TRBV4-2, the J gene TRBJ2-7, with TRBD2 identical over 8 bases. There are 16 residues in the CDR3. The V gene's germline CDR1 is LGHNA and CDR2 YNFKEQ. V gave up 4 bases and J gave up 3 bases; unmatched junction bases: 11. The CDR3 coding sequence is TGTGCCAGCAGCCGCACCAATAGCGGGGAGGGCTACGAGCAGTACTTC. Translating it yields CASSRTNSGEGYEQYF.

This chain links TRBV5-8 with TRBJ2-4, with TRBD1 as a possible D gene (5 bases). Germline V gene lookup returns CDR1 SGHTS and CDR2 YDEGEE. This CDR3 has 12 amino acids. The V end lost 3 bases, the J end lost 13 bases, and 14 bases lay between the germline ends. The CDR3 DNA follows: TGTGCCAGCAGCTCCCCCCAGGGAAAGCAGTACTTC. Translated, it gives CASSSPQGKQYF.

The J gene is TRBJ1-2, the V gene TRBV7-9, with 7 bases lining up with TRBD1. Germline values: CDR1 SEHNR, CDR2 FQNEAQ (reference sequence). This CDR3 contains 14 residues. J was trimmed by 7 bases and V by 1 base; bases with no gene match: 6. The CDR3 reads CASSLGRQGGGYTF. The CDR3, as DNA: TGTGCCAGCAGCTTAGGCAGACAGGGCGGTGGCTACACCTTC.

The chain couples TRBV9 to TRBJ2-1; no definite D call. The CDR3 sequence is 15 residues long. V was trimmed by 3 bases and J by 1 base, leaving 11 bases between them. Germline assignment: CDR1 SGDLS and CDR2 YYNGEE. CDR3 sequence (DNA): TGTGCCAGCAGCGCAGACGGGCGATCCTACAATGAGCAGTTCTTC. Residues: CASSADGRSYNEQFF.

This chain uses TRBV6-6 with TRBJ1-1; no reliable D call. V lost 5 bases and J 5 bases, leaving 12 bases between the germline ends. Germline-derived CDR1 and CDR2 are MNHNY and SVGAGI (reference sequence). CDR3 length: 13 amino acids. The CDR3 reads CASSPNPLTEAFF. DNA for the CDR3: TGTGCCAGCAGTCCCAACCCATTGACTGAAGCTTTCTTT.

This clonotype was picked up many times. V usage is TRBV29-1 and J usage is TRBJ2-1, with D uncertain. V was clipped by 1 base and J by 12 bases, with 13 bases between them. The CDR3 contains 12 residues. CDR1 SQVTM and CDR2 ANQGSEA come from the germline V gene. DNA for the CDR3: TGCAGCGTTGAAGGCCCCGCTGGGATGCAGTTCTTC. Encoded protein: CSVEGPAGMQFF.

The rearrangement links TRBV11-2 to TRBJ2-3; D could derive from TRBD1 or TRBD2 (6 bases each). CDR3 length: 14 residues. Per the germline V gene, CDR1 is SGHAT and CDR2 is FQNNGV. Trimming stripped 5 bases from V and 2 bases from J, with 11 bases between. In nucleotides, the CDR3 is TGTGCCAGCAGCACGCCGGGGGCCACAGATACGCAGTATTTT. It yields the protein CASSTPGATDTQYF.

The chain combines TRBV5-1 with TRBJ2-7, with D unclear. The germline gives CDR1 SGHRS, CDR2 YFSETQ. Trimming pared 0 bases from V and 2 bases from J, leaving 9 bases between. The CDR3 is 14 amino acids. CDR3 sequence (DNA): TGCGCCAGCAGCTTGGGATCCGTCACCTACGAGCAGTACTTC. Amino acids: CASSLGSVTYEQYF.